This entry is about one T cell receptor beta chain. One tube held mixed TRB-A and TRB-B primer pools for touch-down PCR. For each CDR3 protein, TCRdb gives one entry from its re-call of the multiplex PCR reads, without DNA. The sample spans around 6,800 distinct CDR3 sequences; the ten largest clones claim more than 15%. Each sample's input was approximately 0.25 ug genomic DNA, 35,000 to 40,000 genome equivalents. The data derive from a study of T cell clusters in autoimmune cytopenias. These data are also associated with another study on T cell repertoires in aging, cancer and after chemotherapy. Per that paper: Compared with age-matched healthy donors, untreated hematological or solid cancer patients showed higher blood TCR clonality. Healthy donors lost TCR diversity with age mainly through richness, cancer patients through richness and evenness.

Material: peripheral blood. The TCR sequence derives from a human donor in good health.

The CDR3 here is CASSLSPAGDTDTQYF. This chain connects TRBV27 to TRBJ2-3; the TCRdb D gene call, TRBD2, has no DNA to confirm it. This CDR3 is built from 16 residues. Germline V gene lookup returns CDR1 MNHEY and CDR2 SMNVEV (reference sequence).